Described below is a single T cell receptor beta chain sequence and its context. Its antigen is as yet unknown. Sequencing was performed with immunoSEQ multiplex PCR; in TCRdb, only in-frame clones are kept and a portion is missing. The sample includes roughly 53,000 clones, roughly 80% seen only once; the top ten take roughly an eighth. CDR3 length: 17 amino acids. Germline CDR1 reads SNHLY; CDR2 reads FYNNEI. Trimming took 4 bases from V and 3 from J; bases not matched to a gene: 11. People who had autoimmune disease history or systemic immunosuppression were excluded. Collection of blood occurred at baseline, at cycle 4 day 1, and at cycle 7 day 1. The source of the sample is a study of OX40 agonist ivuxolimab in advanced cancers. Study-level information: Dose-escalation patients had hepatocellular carcinoma, melanoma, renal cell or head and neck cancer.

Study observations and caveats: The study found that CD8+ T cells averaged more expanded clones than CD4+.

The sequenced sample was CD4+ or CD8+ T cells sorted from blood, obtained in a trial of the OX40 agonist ivuxolimab. The sequence derives from an adult with an advanced solid tumor such as melanoma, head and neck, liver or kidney cancer. V is TRBV2 and J is TRBJ2-2; TRBD2 aligns across 7 bases. The CDR3 nucleotides are TGTGCCAGCAGTGCCCCTCTGGGGGGGGTGGACACCGGGGAGCTGTTTTTT. It specifies CASSAPLGGVDTGELFF.